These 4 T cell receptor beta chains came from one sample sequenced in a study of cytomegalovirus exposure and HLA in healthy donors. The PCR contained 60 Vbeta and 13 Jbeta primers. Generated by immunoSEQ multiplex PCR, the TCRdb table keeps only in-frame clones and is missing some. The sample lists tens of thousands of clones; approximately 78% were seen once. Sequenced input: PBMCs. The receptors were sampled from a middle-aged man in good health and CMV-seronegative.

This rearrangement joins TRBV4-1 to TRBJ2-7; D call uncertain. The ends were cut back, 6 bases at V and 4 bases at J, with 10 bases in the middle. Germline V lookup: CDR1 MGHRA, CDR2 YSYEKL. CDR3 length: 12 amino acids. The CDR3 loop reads CASRLRLYEQYF. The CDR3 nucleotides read TGCGCCAGCAGGCTACGGTTATACGAGCAGTACTTC.

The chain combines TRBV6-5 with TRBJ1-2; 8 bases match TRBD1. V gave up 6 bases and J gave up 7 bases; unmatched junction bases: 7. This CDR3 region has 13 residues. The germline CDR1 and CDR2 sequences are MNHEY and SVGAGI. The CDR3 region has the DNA TGTGCCAGCAGGGAGACAGGGGATGGTGGCTACACCTTC. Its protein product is CASRETGDGGYTF.

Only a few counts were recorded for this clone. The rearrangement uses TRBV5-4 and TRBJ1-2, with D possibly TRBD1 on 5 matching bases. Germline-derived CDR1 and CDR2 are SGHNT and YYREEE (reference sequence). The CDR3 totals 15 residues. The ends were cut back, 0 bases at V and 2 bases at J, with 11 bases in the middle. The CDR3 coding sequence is TGTGCCAGCAGCTTGGGACAGATAACCAACTATGGCTACACCTTC. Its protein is CASSLGQITNYGYTF.

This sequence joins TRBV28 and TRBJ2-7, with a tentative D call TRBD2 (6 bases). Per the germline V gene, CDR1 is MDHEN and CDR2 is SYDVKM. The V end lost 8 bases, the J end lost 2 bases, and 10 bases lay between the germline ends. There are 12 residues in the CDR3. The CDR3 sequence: CASRRAPYEQYF. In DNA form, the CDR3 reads TGTGCCAGCCGGAGGGCCCCCTACGAGCAGTACTTC. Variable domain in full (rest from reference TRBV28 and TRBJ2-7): DVKVTQSSRYLVKRTGEKVFLECVQDMDHENMFWYRQDPGLGLRLIYFSYDVKMKEKGDIPEGYSVSREKKERFSLILESASTNQTSMYLCASRRAPYEQYFGPGTRLTVT.